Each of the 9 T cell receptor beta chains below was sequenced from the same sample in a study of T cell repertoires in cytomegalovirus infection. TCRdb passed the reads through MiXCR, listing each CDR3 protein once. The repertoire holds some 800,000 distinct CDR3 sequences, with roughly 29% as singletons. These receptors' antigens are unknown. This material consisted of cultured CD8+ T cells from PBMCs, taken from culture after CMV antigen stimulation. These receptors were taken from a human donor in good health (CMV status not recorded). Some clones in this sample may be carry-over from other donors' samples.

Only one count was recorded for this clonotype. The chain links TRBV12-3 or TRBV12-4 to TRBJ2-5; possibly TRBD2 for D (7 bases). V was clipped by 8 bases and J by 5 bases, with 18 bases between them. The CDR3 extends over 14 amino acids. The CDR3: CASSLGGPLETQYF. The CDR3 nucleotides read TGTGCCAGCTCTCTCGGGGGGCCTTTGGAGACCCAGTACTTC.

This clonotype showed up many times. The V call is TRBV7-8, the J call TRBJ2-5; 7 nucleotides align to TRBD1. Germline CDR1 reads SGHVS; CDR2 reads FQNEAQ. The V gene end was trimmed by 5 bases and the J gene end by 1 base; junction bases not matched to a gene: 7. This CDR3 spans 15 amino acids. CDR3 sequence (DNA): TGTGCCAGCAGCCCAAGACAGGGCCTCCAAGAGACCCAGTACTTC. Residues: CASSPRQGLQETQYF.

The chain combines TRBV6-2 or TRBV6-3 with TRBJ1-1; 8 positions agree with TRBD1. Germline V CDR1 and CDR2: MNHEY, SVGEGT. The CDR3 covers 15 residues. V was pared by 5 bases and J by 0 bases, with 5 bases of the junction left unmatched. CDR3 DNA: TGTGCCAGCAGTGAACGGGACAGGTTGAACACTGAAGCTTTCTTT. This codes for CASSERDRLNTEAFF.

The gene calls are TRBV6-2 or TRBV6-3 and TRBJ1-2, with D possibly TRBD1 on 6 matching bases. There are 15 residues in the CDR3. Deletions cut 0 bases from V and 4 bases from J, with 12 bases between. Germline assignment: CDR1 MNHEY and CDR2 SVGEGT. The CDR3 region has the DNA TGTGCCAGCAGTTACTCGAAGGACAGCGGCTATGGCTACACCTTC. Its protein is CASSYSKDSGYGYTF.

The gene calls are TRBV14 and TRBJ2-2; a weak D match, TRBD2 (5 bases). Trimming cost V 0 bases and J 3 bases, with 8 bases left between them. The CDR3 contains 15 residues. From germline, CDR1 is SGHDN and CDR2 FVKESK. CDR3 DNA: TGTGCCAGCAGCCAAGATCCCGGGGACACCGGGGAGCTGTTTTTT. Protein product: CASSQDPGDTGELFF.

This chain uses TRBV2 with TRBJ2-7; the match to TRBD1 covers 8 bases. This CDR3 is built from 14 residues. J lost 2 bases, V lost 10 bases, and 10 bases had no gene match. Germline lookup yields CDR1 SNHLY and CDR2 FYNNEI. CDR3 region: CATLQGATPYEQYF. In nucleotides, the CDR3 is TGTGCCACCCTCCAGGGGGCCACCCCCTACGAGCAGTACTTC.

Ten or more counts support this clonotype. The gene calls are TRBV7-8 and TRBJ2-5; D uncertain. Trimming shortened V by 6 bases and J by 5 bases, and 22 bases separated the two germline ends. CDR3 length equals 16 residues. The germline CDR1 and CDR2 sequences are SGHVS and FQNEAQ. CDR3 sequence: CASRNLLNLNEETQYF. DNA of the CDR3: TGTGCCAGCAGGAATCTCTTAAACCTTAACGAGGAGACCCAGTACTTC.

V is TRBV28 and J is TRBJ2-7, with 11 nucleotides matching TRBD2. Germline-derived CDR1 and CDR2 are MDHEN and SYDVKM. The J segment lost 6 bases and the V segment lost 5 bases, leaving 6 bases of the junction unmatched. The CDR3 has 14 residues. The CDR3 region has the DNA TGTGCCAGCAGTGGCCCGGGACTAGCGGCCGAGCAGTACGTC. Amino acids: CASSGPGLAAEQYV.

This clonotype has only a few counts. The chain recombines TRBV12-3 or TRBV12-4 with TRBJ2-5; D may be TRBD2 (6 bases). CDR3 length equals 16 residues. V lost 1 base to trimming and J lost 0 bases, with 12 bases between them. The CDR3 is CASSLEPRGNQETQYF. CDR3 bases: TGTGCCAGCAGTTTAGAACCCCGGGGGAACCAAGAGACCCAGTACTTC.